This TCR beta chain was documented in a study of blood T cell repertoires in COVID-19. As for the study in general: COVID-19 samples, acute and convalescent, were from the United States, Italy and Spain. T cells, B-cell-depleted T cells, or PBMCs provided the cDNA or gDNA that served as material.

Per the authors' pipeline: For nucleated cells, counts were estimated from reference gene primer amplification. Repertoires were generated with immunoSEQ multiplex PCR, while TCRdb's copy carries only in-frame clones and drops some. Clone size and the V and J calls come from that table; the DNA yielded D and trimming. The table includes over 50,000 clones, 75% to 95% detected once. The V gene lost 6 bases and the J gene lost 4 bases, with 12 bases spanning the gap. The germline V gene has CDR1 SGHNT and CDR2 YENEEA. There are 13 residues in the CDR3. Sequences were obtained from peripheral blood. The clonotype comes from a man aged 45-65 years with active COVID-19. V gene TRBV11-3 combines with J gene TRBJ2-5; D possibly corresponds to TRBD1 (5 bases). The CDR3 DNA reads TGTGCCAGCAGTTTTAGGGGCGGAGAGACCCAGTACTTC. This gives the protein CASSFRGGETQYF.